This TCR beta chain was sequenced during a study of blood T cell repertoires in COVID-19. Study in general: PBMCs, B-cell-depleted T cells, or T cells were the source of the cDNA or gDNA that made up the material.

Per the authors' pipeline: Nucleated cell number was recorded as an estimate derived from reference gene primer amplification. Using immunoSEQ multiplex PCR, the repertoire was profiled, and TCRdb retains in-frame clones only, with some absent. That table gives V, J and clone size, and the DNA gave D and trimming. The data contain roughly 120,000 clones, 90% of them singletons. Sequenced: peripheral blood. The TCR originated in a human donor with active COVID-19. The donor label of this sample is uncertain.

The CDR3, as DNA: TGTGCCAGCAGTGAAGGGACAGCTCTAGCCAAAAACATTCAGTACTTC. It encodes CASSEGTALAKNIQYF. The chain recombines TRBV2 with TRBJ2-4, with D possibly TRBD1 on 6 matching bases. Germline CDR1 is SNHLY and CDR2 is FYNNEI. The V end lost 1 base, the J end lost 0 bases, and 10 bases lay between the germline ends. The length of the CDR3 is 16 residues.